The 14 T cell receptor beta chains in this list originate from one sample, sequenced in a study of cytomegalovirus exposure and HLA in healthy donors (dated by TCRdb to about 2017). Library preparation was by the immunoSEQ multiplex PCR assay. The multiplex PCR relied on a mix of 60 forward primers for TCR Vbeta segments and 13 reverse primers for TCR Jbeta segments. TCRdb took this table from immuneACCESS and kept in-frame rearrangements with V and J called. Such tables lack part of the clones; where checked against another copy, unresolved V genes explain under half of the gap, and the rest is unexplained. Counted in this sample were under 45,000 clones; roughly 77% of them appeared once. Of the sample, roughly 1.5% is held by the ten largest clones. Sequenced: PBMCs. The receptor source for this set is a man younger than 40 in good health and CMV-seronegative.

The genes are TRBV5-4 and TRBJ2-3; 13 bases align to TRBD2. Trimming removed 5 bases from V and 5 bases from J; junction bases left unmatched: 5. CDR1 and CDR2 (germline): SGHNT, YYREEE (reference sequence). This CDR3 is built from 15 residues. The CDR3 nucleotides read TGTGCCAGCAGGGGAGGACTAGCGGGAGAAGATACGCAGTATTTT. Translation: CASRGGLAGEDTQYF.

In this sample, this clone turned up once. The rearrangement links TRBV14 to TRBJ2-2, with 11 bases that match TRBD1. J was trimmed by 4 bases and V by 0 bases; bases with no gene match: 7. Germline CDR1 is SGHDN and CDR2 is FVKESK. This CDR3 has 18 amino acids. The CDR3 loop is CASSQDRWTGGPTGELFF. Written as DNA, the CDR3 is TGTGCCAGCAGCCAAGATCGATGGACAGGGGGCCCCACCGGGGAGCTGTTTTTT.

The rearrangement links TRBV9 to TRBJ2-3, with D possibly being TRBD2 (6 bases). Trimming shortened V by 5 bases and J by 2 bases, and 12 bases separated the two germline ends. Looked up from germline, CDR1 is SGDLS and CDR2 is YYNGEE. The CDR3 runs to 14 residues. The CDR3 coding sequence is TGTGCCAGCAGTGCCCAGCGGGCCACAGATACGCAGTATTTT. It codes for CASSAQRATDTQYF.

V and J are TRBV7-9 and TRBJ2-7, with a weak D call TRBD1 (6 bases). The ends were cut back, 7 bases at V and 4 bases at J, with 14 bases in the middle. Germline CDR1 and CDR2: SEHNR and FQNEAQ (reference sequence). This CDR3 has 13 amino acids. CDR3 in amino acids: CASMEQGGYEQYF. The CDR3 DNA sequence: TGTGCCAGCATGGAACAGGGCGGGTACGAGCAGTACTTC.

This clone was picked up a small number of times. The V gene is TRBV7-2, the J gene TRBJ2-3; 9 bases are a match to TRBD1. The germline V gene encodes CDR1 SGHTA and CDR2 FQGNSA. The CDR3 totals 16 residues. Germline trimming cut 5 bases from V and 5 bases from J; bases unmatched to any gene: 11. The CDR3, as DNA: TGTGCCAGCAGCCACGTAGCGACAGGGGGTCTAGATACGCAGTATTTT. Its translation is CASSHVATGGLDTQYF.

By frequency in the sample, this clone is medium-sized. The chain joins TRBV28 to TRBJ2-7, with D possibly TRBD2 on 6 matching bases. The CDR3 length is 15 residues. The germline gives CDR1 MDHEN, CDR2 SYDVKM. V dropped 5 bases and J dropped 3 bases, with 17 bases sitting between them. CDR3 sequence (DNA): TGTGCCAGCAGTCTCCTGGGAGGACCCCTCTACGAGCAGTACTTC. Protein product: CASSLLGGPLYEQYF.

The rearrangement uses TRBV6-5 and TRBJ1-3, with no clear D. Germline loops: CDR1 MNHEY, CDR2 SVGAGI. V lost 0 bases and J lost 4, with 10 bases in between. CDR3 length: 15 residues. The CDR3 DNA sequence: TGTGCCAGCAGTTACTCTTTCAGGTCGGGAAACACCATATATTTT. It translates to CASSYSFRSGNTIYF.

This clone appeared a few times. The genes are TRBV9 and TRBJ1-1; D is perhaps TRBD1 (5 bases). CDR3 size: 14 residues. CDR1 is SGDLS, CDR2 YYNGEE, per germline. With 3 bases removed from V and 0 bases from J, the gap between germline ends came to 9 bases. CDR3 in DNA: TGTGCCAGCAGCGCTGACAGAATGAACACTGAAGCTTTCTTT. It yields the protein CASSADRMNTEAFF. The whole variable domain, remainder taken from reference TRBV9 and TRBJ1-1, is DSGVTQTPKHLITATGQRVTLRCSPRSGDLSVYWYQQSLDQGLQFLIQYYNGEERAKGNILERFSAQQFPDLHSELNLSSLELGDSALYFCASSADRMNTEAFFGQGTRLTVV.

This rearrangement joins TRBV9 to TRBJ2-1; a possible D gene is TRBD2 (6 bases). V was trimmed by 0 bases and J by 8 bases, leaving 12 bases between them. The germline CDR1 and CDR2 sequences are SGDLS and YYNGEE. The CDR3 loop spans 14 amino acids. Here the CDR3 DNA reads TGTGCCAGCAGCGTAGCGATGAGGGAGGATGAGCAGTTCTTC. It codes for CASSVAMREDEQFF.

This clone was recorded only once. The chain uses TRBV7-2 and TRBJ2-7; possible D gene TRBD2, 6 bases. Germline V lookup: CDR1 SGHTA, CDR2 FQGNSA. Trimming stripped 4 bases from V and 0 bases from J, with 13 bases between. The CDR3 is 15 residues long. The CDR3 is CASSYRLDSSYEQYF. Here the CDR3 DNA reads TGTGCCAGCAGCTACCGACTAGATTCCTCCTACGAGCAGTACTTC.

The chain recombines TRBV6-5 with TRBJ2-7, with 8 positions matching TRBD1. The CDR3 totals 13 residues. The V segment lost 5 bases and the J segment 4 bases; nucleotides outside the gene matches: 4. Germline V gene data show CDR1 as MNHEY and CDR2 as SVGAGI. This chain's CDR3 is CASSRQGKYEQYF. The CDR3 region has the DNA TGTGCCAGCAGTCGACAGGGGAAGTACGAGCAGTACTTC.

The V call is TRBV5-4, the J call TRBJ2-7; no definite D call. This CDR3 spans 13 amino acids. CDR1 and CDR2 from the germline V gene are SGHNT and YYREEE (reference sequence). Trimming took off 4 bases at V and 4 bases at J, with 12 bases between the two ends. CDR3 sequence (DNA): TGTGCCAGCAGCAATCCGGCGGAGTACGAGCAGTACTTC. It yields the protein CASSNPAEYEQYF.

The chain links TRBV29-1 to TRBJ1-2; D remains ambiguous. This CDR3 has 14 amino acids. V dropped 0 bases and J dropped 4 bases, with 12 bases sitting between them. CDR1 and CDR2 (germline): SQVTM, ANQGSEA. The CDR3 reads CSVEDPGIIYGYTF. The DNA for the CDR3 is TGCAGCGTTGAAGATCCGGGAATCATCTATGGCTACACCTTC.

This chain uses TRBV6-1 with TRBJ1-5; D is ambiguous. Trimming removed 2 bases at V and 5 bases at J, with 13 bases between. Germline loops: CDR1 MNHNS, CDR2 SASEGT. This CDR3 has 15 amino acids. The CDR3 loop is CASSENMAAHQPQHF. In nucleotides, the CDR3 is TGTGCCAGCAGTGAAAATATGGCGGCACATCAGCCCCAGCATTTT.